The 7 T cell receptor beta chains in this list originate from one sample, sequenced in a study of identical twins. TCRdb used MiXCR to reprocess the 5' RACE reads, holding one entry per CDR3 protein. The sample consists of around 250,000 distinct CDR3 sequences, about 8% of them appearing once. These data also formed part of another study, on yellow fever vaccine responses in identical twins.

The specimen was CD8+ T cells sorted from blood. These receptors were taken from a woman aged 18 to 35 in good health.

The J gene is TRBJ2-1, the V gene TRBV2; 7 nucleotides agree with TRBD1. Germline CDR1 is SNHLY and CDR2 is FYNNEI. After removal of 4 bases from V and 0 bases from J, the junction contained 6 bases not matched to a gene. This CDR3 contains 16 residues. In DNA form, the CDR3 reads TGTGCCAGCAGTGGGACAGGTGGGGTCTCCTACAATGAGCAGTTCTTC. Its translation: CASSGTGGVSYNEQFF.

This clonotype was seen only a few times. V usage is TRBV7-9 and J usage is TRBJ2-2; tentatively, D is TRBD2 (6 bases). CDR3 length: 16 residues. In germline, CDR1 is SEHNR, CDR2 FQNEAQ (reference sequence). The V end was cut by 1 base, the J end by 0 bases, with 9 bases between. The CDR3 DNA is TGTGCCAGCAGCTTAGTAGGGACTCCGAACACCGGGGAGCTGTTTTTT. Amino acid sequence: CASSLVGTPNTGELFF.

This clonotype was recorded a few times. This chain joins TRBV9 and TRBJ2-3, with TRBD2 matching over 9 bases. This CDR3 has 19 amino acids. Losses at the gene ends were 4 bases for V and 6 bases for J; bases not matched to a gene: 21. Per germline, CDR1 SGDLS and CDR2 YYNGEE. CDR3 loop: CASSHTINPGTSPGDTQYF. In DNA, the CDR3 is TGTGCCAGCAGCCATACAATAAATCCCGGGACTAGCCCGGGCGATACGCAGTATTTT.

The genes are TRBV30 and TRBJ2-5; TRBD2 is a possible D gene (5 bases). The germline CDR1 and CDR2 sequences are GTSNPN and SVGIG (reference sequence). V lost 4 bases to trimming and J lost 2 bases, with 14 bases between them. The CDR3 totals 14 residues. The CDR3 sequence: CAWNLEAGQETQYF. The CDR3 DNA follows: TGTGCCTGGAACCTGGAGGCAGGTCAAGAGACCCAGTACTTC.

This clonotype was counted many times. The J gene is TRBJ2-1, the V gene TRBV5-1, with TRBD2 identical over 10 bases. Trimming at V came to 4 bases and at J to 10 bases, leaving 11 bases not matched to a gene. This CDR3 is built from 15 residues. Germline CDR1 reads SGHRS; CDR2 reads YFSETQ. CDR3 nucleotide sequence: TGCGCCAGCAGCGCGGGACTAGCGCTGCTTGAGGAGCAGTTCTTC. Its protein is CASSAGLALLEEQFF.

The rearrangement joins TRBV9 to TRBJ2-1; weak D call: TRBD2 (5 bases). Germline CDR1 is SGDLS and CDR2 is YYNGEE. This CDR3 region has 15 residues. Trimming removed 4 bases from V and 8 bases from J, with 19 bases in between. DNA of the CDR3: TGTGCCAGCAGCTCCCTCGGGCGGAGGCGGGATGAGCAGTTCTTC. Translated, it gives CASSSLGRRRDEQFF.

V is TRBV14 and J is TRBJ2-7, with TRBD1 matching over 10 bases. With V trimmed by 1 base and J by 2 bases, 5 bases remained unmatched. CDR1 is SGHDN, CDR2 FVKESK, per germline. The CDR3 extends over 16 amino acids. CDR3 sequence: CASSQVYGQGAYEQYF. The CDR3 DNA is TGTGCCAGCAGCCAAGTATACGGACAGGGGGCCTACGAGCAGTACTTC.